A single sample gave rise to the 25 T cell receptor beta chains below, sequenced in a study of T cells in Graves' hyperthyroidism and ophthalmopathy. The TCR beta CDR3 regions underwent amplification using RNA transcripts as the source. The HTBI primer set drove a first-round RT-PCR of the TCR CDR3. Using its own MiXCR run on the multiplex PCR reads, TCRdb lists one record per CDR3 protein. The table includes 500,000 or so distinct CDR3 sequences, roughly a sixth detected once. Sequences were obtained from blood. Receptors originate from a woman younger than 35 with Graves' ophthalmopathy.

Notes on this clonotype: A clone one base away is much larger, so this may be a read error. The rearrangement uses TRBV20-1 and TRBJ2-1, with 7 bases lining up with TRBD2. V gave up 1 base and J gave up 0 bases; unmatched junction bases: 3. This CDR3 is 15 amino acids long. CDR1 is DFQATT and CDR2 is SNEGSKA in the germline V gene (reference sequence). The CDR3 sequence is CSARARESSYNEQFF. CDR3 nucleotide sequence: TGCAGTGCTAGAGCGCGGGAGAGCTCCTACAATGAGCAGTTCTTC.

Comments on this clonotype: Since a much larger clone is just one base distant, this may be a read error. No conserved phenylalanine or tryptophan ends this CDR3, so it is likely a read error. CDR3 loop: CASSPIGQRGTGELFL. DNA for the CDR3: TGTGCCAGCAGCCCCATTGGACAAAGGGGCACCGGGGAGCTGTTTTTA. This rearrangement joins TRBV3-1 to TRBJ2-2; TRBD1 is a possible D gene (5 bases). V lost 4 bases and J lost 4, with 16 bases in between. The CDR3 consists of 16 residues. The germline CDR1 and CDR2 sequences are LGHDT and YNNKEL (reference sequence).

This clonotype was seen more than once but under ten times. The J gene is TRBJ1-1, the V gene TRBV5-1, with D possibly TRBD1 on 5 matching bases. The CDR3 is 13 amino acids. CDR1 is SGHRS, CDR2 YFSETQ, per germline. The germline V and J ends were trimmed by 7 bases and 0 bases, with 10 bases remaining between them. CDR3 sequence (DNA): TGCGCCAGCGCTGGGGCCTTGAACACTGAAGCTTTCTTT. Amino acid sequence: CASAGALNTEAFF.

The chain combines TRBV4-1 with TRBJ1-6, with D uncertain. The CDR3 is 16 residues long. From germline, CDR1 is MGHRA and CDR2 YSYEKL. Deletions cut 0 bases from V and 2 bases from J, with 8 bases between. CDR3 loop: CASSQERATYNSPLHF. For the CDR3, the DNA is TGCGCCAGCAGCCAAGAAAGGGCCACCTATAATTCACCCCTCCACTTT.

This clonotype was recorded many times. The CDR3 protein is CSAGGLAGDNEQFF. As DNA, the CDR3 is TGCAGTGCGGGAGGGCTAGCGGGGGACAATGAGCAGTTCTTC. The chain recombines TRBV20-1 with TRBJ2-1; the match to TRBD2 covers 10 bases. The CDR3 is made up of 14 amino acids. The germline CDR1 and CDR2 sequences are DFQATT and SNEGSKA (reference sequence). V was clipped by 6 bases and J by 5 bases; unmatched bases: 7.

This clonotype was seen repeatedly, ten times or more. In DNA form, the CDR3 reads TGTGCCAGCAGCTCCGGCTTATTCGGACAGGGTTATGGCTACACCTTC. This translates into CASSSGLFGQGYGYTF. V is TRBV5-8 and J is TRBJ1-2; TRBD1 matches 8 bases. Germline V gene data show CDR1 as SGHTS and CDR2 as YDEGEE. J lost 5 bases, V lost 3 bases, and 12 bases had no gene match. CDR3 length: 16 residues.

CDR3 bases: TGCAGTGCTCCGACCGATGGGAATGAAAAACTGTTTTTT. Amino acid sequence: CSAPTDGNEKLFF. The gene calls are TRBV20-1 and TRBJ1-4; the D is unclear. Trimming cost V 5 bases and J 5 bases, with 12 bases left between them. This CDR3 comprises 13 residues. Looked up from germline, CDR1 is DFQATT and CDR2 is SNEGSKA (reference sequence).

The CDR3 loop is CASGQGTKEQYF. CDR3 nucleotides: TGTGCTAGTGGCCAGGGGACGAAGGAGCAGTACTTC. The chain links TRBV12-5 to TRBJ2-7; tentative D call: TRBD1 (6 bases). CDR3 length equals 12 residues. Germline V lookup: CDR1 LGHNT, CDR2 FRNRAP. V lost 6 bases and J lost 7, with 13 bases in between.

This clonotype was counted many times. This chain uses TRBV27 with TRBJ2-1; TRBD1 is a possible D gene (6 bases). Germline V gene sequence: CDR1 MNHEY, CDR2 SMNVEV (reference sequence). Trimming left V 5 bases short and J 4 bases short, with 15 bases between. The CDR3 contains 15 residues. The DNA of the CDR3 is TGTGCCAGCAGTCATAACAGGGACCCTTACAATGAGCAGTTCTTC. Translated, it gives CASSHNRDPYNEQFF.

The chain employs TRBV9 and TRBJ2-4; 9 nucleotides align to TRBD2. Germline V lookup: CDR1 SGDLS, CDR2 YYNGEE. The CDR3 extends over 19 amino acids. J was trimmed by 6 bases and V by 0 bases; bases with no gene match: 16. The CDR3 nucleotides are TGTGCCAGCAGCGTAGGTGGGGGCGGGACTAGCTCTGGGGGAAACATTCAGTACTTC. Amino acid sequence: CASSVGGGGTSSGGNIQYF.

This clonotype was detected many times. The J gene is TRBJ2-4, the V gene TRBV2; D is unresolved. CDR3 length equals 12 residues. Germline CDR1 and CDR2: SNHLY and FYNNEI. V shed 4 bases and J shed 6 bases, with 7 bases lying between them. This CDR3 reads CASSGAVNIQYF. The CDR3 coding sequence is TGTGCCAGCAGTGGGGCAGTAAACATTCAGTACTTC.

The table lists this clonotype with many counts. V gene TRBV11-2 combines with J gene TRBJ1-1; D gene uncertain. V lost 0 bases, J lost 1 base, and 9 bases lay in between. Germline lookup yields CDR1 SGHAT and CDR2 FQNNGV. The CDR3 has 15 residues. The chain's CDR3 is CASSLDVGGNTEAFF. CDR3 sequence (DNA): TGTGCCAGCAGCTTAGATGTGGGTGGGAACACTGAAGCTTTCTTT.

This clonotype was counted ten times or more. CDR3 residues: CASSLDDITPYEQYF. The CDR3, as DNA: TGTGCCAGCAGCTTGGATGACATAACTCCCTACGAGCAGTACTTC. The rearrangement uses TRBV11-3 and TRBJ2-7; D unclear. Trimming took off 3 bases at V and 2 bases at J, with 14 bases between the two ends. CDR1 is SGHNT and CDR2 is YENEEA in the germline V gene. CDR3 length: 15 amino acids.

The CDR3 DNA is TGCGCCAGCAGCTTGGAGGGACTAGCGGGAGGCTTCTGGTCCTACAATGAGCAGTTCTTC. It is translated as CASSLEGLAGGFWSYNEQFF. The chain is built from TRBV5-1 and TRBJ2-1, with 15 bases that match TRBD2. Per the germline V gene, CDR1 is SGHRS and CDR2 is YFSETQ. Trimming removed 0 bases from V and 1 base from J; junction bases left unmatched: 8. This CDR3 is 20 amino acids long. The full variable domain, in which reference TRBV5-1 and TRBJ2-1 provide the parts outside the CDR3, is KAGVTQTPRYLIKTRGQQVTLSCSPISGHRSVSWYQQTPGQGLQFLFEYFSETQRNKGNFPGRFSGRQFSNSRSEMNVSTLELGDSALYLCASSLEGLAGGFWSYNEQFFGPGTRLTVL.

V and J are TRBV19 and TRBJ2-7; D gene uncertain. Germline V gives CDR1 LNHDA, CDR2 SQIVND (reference sequence). The CDR3 contains 13 residues. V was clipped by 3 bases and J by 6 bases, with 12 bases between them. CDR3 DNA sequence: TGTGCCAGTAGTATCTCGGCCGGCGGCGAGCAGTACTTC. Its translation is CASSISAGGEQYF.

This clonotype was picked up many times. J is TRBJ1-2 and V is TRBV30, with D perhaps TRBD1 (6 bases). The V gene's germline CDR1 is GTSNPN and CDR2 SVGIG (reference sequence). CDR3 length: 13 residues. The V end was cut by 1 base, the J end by 8 bases, with 14 bases between. CDR3 in amino acids: CAWSEGGNSGYTF. CDR3 bases: TGTGCCTGGAGTGAAGGGGGGAACAGCGGCTACACCTTC.

Ten or more counts support this clonotype. This chain links TRBV20-1 with TRBJ2-1, with TRBD2 matching 13 bases. V lost 2 bases to trimming and J lost 6 bases; unmatched junction nucleotides: 1. The CDR3 is 14 amino acids. In germline, CDR1 is DFQATT, CDR2 SNEGSKA (reference sequence). The CDR3 DNA reads as TGCAGTGCTAGACGACTAGCGGGAGGCAATGAGCAGTTCTTC. Protein product: CSARRLAGGNEQFF.

The J gene is TRBJ2-3, the V gene TRBV4-3; the D is unclear. This CDR3 has 14 amino acids. V dropped 4 bases and J dropped 6 bases, with 14 bases sitting between them. The germline CDR1 and CDR2 sequences are LGHNA and YSLEER. CDR3 in DNA: TGCGCCAGCAGCCGGGGATCAATCCCGGATACGCAGTATTTT. Amino acid sequence: CASSRGSIPDTQYF.

This clonotype has just a few counts. This chain joins TRBV19 and TRBJ1-6, with D possibly TRBD1 on 5 matching bases. This CDR3 is 14 amino acids long. From germline, CDR1 is LNHDA and CDR2 SQIVND (reference sequence). V lost 5 bases, J lost 8 bases, and 13 bases lay in between. CDR3 in DNA: TGTGCCAGTAGTCTAGGACCAGGGTATTCACCCCTCCACTTT. Its translation is CASSLGPGYSPLHF.

There are many counts of this clonotype. V gene TRBV28 combines with J gene TRBJ2-7; perhaps TRBD2 as D (6 bases). V lost 3 bases to trimming and J lost 2 bases, with 17 bases between them. Germline CDR1 and CDR2: MDHEN and SYDVKM. The CDR3 runs to 16 residues. The CDR3 loop is CASSLSLVGGAYEQYF. For the CDR3, the DNA is TGTGCCAGCAGTTTGAGCCTAGTGGGAGGCGCCTACGAGCAGTACTTC.

J is TRBJ1-6 and V is TRBV27, with D possibly being TRBD1 (6 bases). This CDR3 has 16 amino acids. Trimming took off 6 bases at V and 7 bases at J, with 19 bases between the two ends. Germline CDR1 MNHEY, CDR2 SMNVEV (reference sequence). CDR3 in DNA: TGTGCCAGCAGCCGAGAGTCGACAGGCGGCAATTCACCCCTCCACTTT. Its translation: CASSRESTGGNSPLHF.

This clonotype was counted between two and nine times. The chain uses TRBV4-1 and TRBJ2-7; 7 bases map to TRBD1. V lost 0 bases to trimming and J lost 3 bases; unmatched junction nucleotides: 11. Germline V gives CDR1 MGHRA, CDR2 YSYEKL. This CDR3 region has 17 residues. CDR3 sequence: CASSQDPGQVGNYEQYF. The CDR3 DNA sequence: TGCGCCAGCAGCCAAGACCCCGGACAGGTAGGGAACTACGAGCAGTACTTC.

This clonotype was seen ten or more times. The chain employs TRBV6-1 and TRBJ1-2; tentative D call: TRBD1 (5 bases). V was shortened by 8 bases and J by 3 bases, with 19 bases between the two germline ends. The CDR3 is 15 residues long. Per the germline V gene, CDR1 is MNHNS and CDR2 is SASEGT. CDR3 protein: CASYGTGGRDYGYTF. The CDR3 DNA reads as TGTGCCAGCTATGGGACCGGAGGGCGGGACTATGGCTACACCTTC.

This clonotype was detected ten times or more. The chain joins TRBV28 to TRBJ2-5; 9 bases align to TRBD2. With V trimmed by 3 bases and J by 7 bases, 9 bases remained unmatched. Germline assignment: CDR1 MDHEN and CDR2 SYDVKM. This CDR3 spans 15 amino acids. The CDR3 reads CASSFSLAGPGTQYF. CDR3 DNA: TGTGCCAGCAGTTTCTCGCTAGCGGGACCTGGGACCCAGTACTTC.

This chain links TRBV5-1 with TRBJ2-3, with D possibly called TRBD1 or TRBD2 (5 bases each). The germline V gene encodes CDR1 SGHRS and CDR2 YFSETQ. The CDR3 loop spans 15 amino acids. Trimming took off 1 base at V and 2 bases at J, with 11 bases between the two ends. The CDR3 DNA reads TGCGCCAGCAGCTTGTCAGGGACCCCCACAGATACGCAGTATTTT. Translation gives CASSLSGTPTDTQYF.